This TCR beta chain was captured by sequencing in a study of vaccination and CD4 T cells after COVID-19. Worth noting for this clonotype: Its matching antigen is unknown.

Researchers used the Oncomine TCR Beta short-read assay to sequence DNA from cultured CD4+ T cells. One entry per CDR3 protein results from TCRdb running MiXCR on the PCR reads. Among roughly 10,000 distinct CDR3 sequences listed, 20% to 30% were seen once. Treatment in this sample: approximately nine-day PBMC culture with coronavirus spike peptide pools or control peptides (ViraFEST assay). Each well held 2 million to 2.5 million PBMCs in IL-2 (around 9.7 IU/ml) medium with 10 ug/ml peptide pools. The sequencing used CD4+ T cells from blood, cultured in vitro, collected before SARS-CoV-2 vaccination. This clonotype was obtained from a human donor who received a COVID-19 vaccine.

The CDR3 bases are TGTGCCAGCAGTGCCATATACCAAGACCACAAAAACTATGGCTACACCTTC. Residues: CASSAIYQDHKNYGYTF. V gene TRBV6-1 combines with J gene TRBJ1-2; D is unclear. Trimming took off 4 bases at V and 2 bases at J, with 20 bases between the two ends. Germline values: CDR1 MNHNS, CDR2 SASEGT. CDR3 length equals 17 residues.